The 17 T cell receptor beta chains below were found in one sample sequenced in a study of OX40 agonist ivuxolimab in advanced cancers. The repertoire was sequenced with immunoSEQ multiplex PCR; TCRdb's copy has only in-frame clones and lacks some. The sample has roughly 66,000 clones, around four fifths seen once. The specimen was CD4+ or CD8+ T cells sorted from blood, collected in a trial of the OX40 agonist ivuxolimab. These receptors were collected from an adult with an advanced solid tumor such as melanoma, head and neck, liver or kidney cancer.

This clone was counted a single time. This sequence joins TRBV2 and TRBJ2-3, with TRBD1 matching over 8 bases. Germline CDR1 is SNHLY and CDR2 is FYNNEI. V lost 4 bases, J lost 8 bases, and 5 bases stayed unmatched. The length of the CDR3 is 13 residues. The CDR3 loop reads CASSGQQGGTQYF. The CDR3 bases are TGTGCCAGCAGTGGACAACAGGGGGGTACGCAGTATTTT.

The rearrangement links TRBV6-1 to TRBJ2-1; D remains unclear. Germline V gives CDR1 MNHNS, CDR2 SASEGT. Deletions cut 8 bases from V and 6 bases from J, with 8 bases between. The CDR3 sequence is 11 residues long. This chain's CDR3 is CASARSNEQFF. The DNA of the CDR3 is TGTGCCAGCGCGCGGAGCAATGAGCAGTTCTTC.

The J gene is TRBJ1-1, the V gene TRBV20-1; D is ambiguous. The CDR3 totals 11 residues. The germline V gene encodes CDR1 DFQATT and CDR2 SNEGSKA (reference sequence). V lost 6 bases and J 11 bases, leaving 16 bases between the germline ends. CDR3 residues: CSAGRSGKAFF. The CDR3 coding sequence is TGCAGTGCGGGGAGAAGCGGGAAGGCTTTCTTT.

The chain has TRBV5-4 and TRBJ1-3; a possible D gene is TRBD1 (5 bases). V shed 4 bases and J shed 0 bases, with 14 bases lying between them. The germline CDR1 and CDR2 sequences are SGHNT and YYREEE (reference sequence). This CDR3 contains 16 residues. The CDR3: CASSRGGTSSGNTIYF. The CDR3, as DNA: TGTGCCAGCAGCCGCGGGGGAACTAGCTCTGGAAACACCATATATTTT.

In its sample, this clone was seen a few times. This sequence joins TRBV27 and TRBJ1-5; TRBD1 agrees at 10 bases. Germline assignment: CDR1 MNHEY and CDR2 SMNVEV (reference sequence). Germline trimming cut 6 bases from V and 6 bases from J; bases unmatched to any gene: 8. CDR3 length equals 15 residues. The CDR3 DNA reads as TGTGCCAGCAGGATGACAGGGGGCGCGGGTCAGCCCCAGCATTTT. Its translation: CASRMTGGAGQPQHF.

This clone has just a few counts. The chain uses TRBV7-9 and TRBJ1-3; D not certain. The germline CDR1 and CDR2 sequences are SEHNR and FQNEAQ (reference sequence). V shed 5 bases and J shed 5 bases, with 10 bases lying between them. This CDR3 has 13 amino acids. In nucleotides, the CDR3 is TGTGCCAGCAGCCAGCAGATACGAAACACCATATATTTT. Amino acid sequence: CASSQQIRNTIYF.

The chain has TRBV19 and TRBJ1-2, with 8 nucleotides matching TRBD1. Germline CDR1 and CDR2: LNHDA and SQIVND (reference sequence). This CDR3 is built from 19 residues. V was clipped by 5 bases and J by 0 bases; unmatched bases: 17. CDR3 loop: CASSLLPLGQGGTNYGYTF. DNA for the CDR3: TGTGCCAGTAGTTTGCTCCCCCTCGGACAGGGTGGTACTAACTATGGCTACACCTTC.

The chain employs TRBV6-1 and TRBJ1-1; D call uncertain. Germline V CDR1 and CDR2: MNHNS, SASEGT. With 7 bases removed from V and 3 bases from J, the gap between germline ends came to 12 bases. CDR3 length: 13 residues. The CDR3 here is CASMAAGDTEAFF. The CDR3 region has the DNA TGTGCCAGCATGGCGGCCGGGGACACTGAAGCTTTCTTT.

The rearrangement links TRBV11-3 to TRBJ2-7, with a weak D call TRBD2 (6 bases). Looked up from germline, CDR1 is SGHNT and CDR2 is YENEEA. Trimming stripped 5 bases from V and 6 bases from J, with 11 bases between. This CDR3 has 12 amino acids. CDR3 DNA: TGTGCCAGCAGCCAGCGGGCCAGCGAGCAGTACTTC. Its protein is CASSQRASEQYF.

The chain combines TRBV7-3 with TRBJ2-1, with TRBD2 matching 8 bases. Per germline, CDR1 SGHTA and CDR2 FQGTGA. The J segment lost 0 bases and the V segment lost 0 bases, leaving 4 bases of the junction unmatched. The CDR3 consists of 17 residues. The CDR3 nucleotides are TGTGCCAGCAGCTTAACGGCTAGCGGGTTCTCCTACAATGAGCAGTTCTTC. As protein: CASSLTASGFSYNEQFF.

CDR3 residues: CASTLRGDEKLFF. CDR3 DNA: TGTGCCAGTACCCTTCGGGGAGATGAAAAACTGTTTTTT. The rearrangement joins TRBV19 to TRBJ1-4, with D hard to call. This CDR3 has 13 amino acids. CDR1 and CDR2 (germline): LNHDA, SQIVND (reference sequence). Deletions cut 7 bases from V and 6 bases from J, with 12 bases between.

The gene calls are TRBV28 and TRBJ2-1; 12 bases are shared with TRBD2. The CDR3 is made up of 21 amino acids. Germline CDR1 MDHEN, CDR2 SYDVKM. V lost 7 bases to trimming and J lost 4 bases; unmatched junction nucleotides: 23. CDR3 amino acids: CASTRLDSGSSGRAKYNEQFF. CDR3 sequence (DNA): TGTGCCAGCACCCGACTGGATTCAGGATCTAGCGGGAGGGCCAAGTACAATGAGCAGTTCTTC.

The V call is TRBV7-4, the J call TRBJ2-1; 9 bases are a match to TRBD2. The germline V gene has CDR1 SGHVT and CDR2 SQSDAQ. The trim removed 5 bases at V and 4 bases at J, leaving 18 bases unmatched. CDR3 size: 19 residues. For the CDR3, the DNA is TGTGCCAGCAGCCCCCCCCAGCCAGAGACTAGCGGTGAGTACAATGAGCAGTTCTTC. Translating gives CASSPPQPETSGEYNEQFF.

V usage is TRBV11-2 and J usage is TRBJ2-7, with 13 positions matching TRBD2. This CDR3 comprises 16 residues. Germline V gene sequence: CDR1 SGHAT, CDR2 FQNNGV. The V and J ends lost 3 bases and 0 bases, in that order; junction bases with no gene match: 2. In DNA, the CDR3 is TGTGCCAGCAGCTTGACTAGCGGGAGGCGCTCCTACGAGCAGTACTTC. Protein product: CASSLTSGRRSYEQYF.

The V gene is TRBV6-1, the J gene TRBJ2-1; D gene ambiguous. This CDR3 spans 14 amino acids. Looked up from germline, CDR1 is MNHNS and CDR2 is SASEGT. Trimming cost V 4 bases and J 7 bases, with 14 bases left between them. DNA for the CDR3: TGTGCCAGCAGTGCAAAGACCATCGTTAATGAGCAGTTCTTC. It specifies CASSAKTIVNEQFF.

This chain links TRBV7-8 with TRBJ2-5; 11 nucleotides line up with TRBD2. CDR1 and CDR2 (germline): SGHVS, FQNEAQ. The V and J ends lost 0 bases and 3 bases, in that order; junction bases with no gene match: 6. The CDR3 length is 17 residues. In nucleotides, the CDR3 is TGTGCCAGCAGCTTAGCAGGACTAGCGGGCGGCAAAGAGACCCAGTACTTC. This codes for CASSLAGLAGGKETQYF.

This sequence joins TRBV28 and TRBJ2-1; possibly TRBD2 for D (5 bases). Germline CDR1 and CDR2: MDHEN and SYDVKM. V lost 4 bases to trimming and J lost 7 bases, with 20 bases between them. This CDR3 is built from 16 residues. This CDR3 is CASSYGDTSLWNEQFF. DNA of the CDR3: TGTGCCAGCAGTTACGGGGATACTAGTCTCTGGAATGAGCAGTTCTTC.